The clone carrying this T cell receptor beta chain was observed once. Its antigen is still unknown. These data are taken from a study of shared clonotypes between healthy human individuals. Across the study: The cohort had two women and a few men, ages 18 to 49. Broader study findings: Some naive CD4 clonotypes, 5% to 5.5%, turned up in common across a handful of donors. Large sequencing depth failed to make sorted-subset sequencing complete, rarefaction showed. Non-shared clonotypes showed lower generation probabilities than clonotypes common to all four donors.

The protocol was immunoSEQ multiplex PCR, while the TCRdb copy is restricted to in-frame clones and leaves out a portion. The sample has 150,000 to 200,000 clones; just under 95% are singletons. The sequence was obtained from a woman in her thirties in good health. Sequencing was performed on naive CD4+ T cells sorted from blood. Subset defined: CD45RA+ positively selected.

The CDR3, as DNA: TGTGTGAGCGGGAGAGAGACCCAGTACTTC. Amino acids: CVSGRETQYF. The genes are TRBV30 and TRBJ2-5, with TRBD2 matching 8 bases. The CDR3 loop spans 10 amino acids. CDR1 GTSNPN and CDR2 SVGIG come from the germline V gene (reference sequence).